The 10 T cell receptor beta chains below come from one sample, sequenced in a study of human T cells and chemical hapten exposure. A single record per CDR3 protein comes from TCRdb applying MiXCR to the RACE reads. Of 79,000 or so distinct CDR3 sequences listed, about a tenth are singletons. Time point meaning: patch test 1, 2 weeks after DPC sensitization. The treatment: therapeutic diphenylcyclopropenone sensitization with weekly scalp DPC. Sample: whole blood, taken in connection with sensitization to the hapten diphenylcyclopropenone (DPC). Receptor source: a woman aged 50 to 65 with alopecia areata. Some clones in this sample may be carry-over from other donors' samples.

This clonotype was seen a few times. The rearrangement links TRBV6-6 to TRBJ1-3, with D possibly being TRBD1 (6 bases). The CDR3 covers 16 residues. Trimming cost V 4 bases and J 0 bases, with 13 bases left between them. Germline V lookup: CDR1 MNHNY, CDR2 SVGAGI (reference sequence). This CDR3 reads CASSSKRGSSGNTIYF. The CDR3 region has the DNA TGTGCCAGCAGTTCCAAGAGGGGGTCCTCTGGAAACACCATATATTTT.

This rearrangement joins TRBV10-3 to TRBJ2-1; the match to TRBD2 covers 10 bases. The CDR3 runs 14 residues. In germline, CDR1 is ENHRY, CDR2 SYGVKD. V was clipped by 11 bases and J by 7 bases; unmatched bases: 11. The CDR3, as DNA: TGTGCCGTGGAGCGGGAGGGCCAGAGGAATGAGCAGTTCTTC. Protein product: CAVEREGQRNEQFF.

The chain employs TRBV2 and TRBJ2-5; TRBD2 matches at 7 bases. With V trimmed by 7 bases and J by 1 base, 9 bases remained unmatched. CDR1 SNHLY and CDR2 FYNNEI come from the germline V gene. This CDR3 comprises 15 residues. CDR3 nucleotide sequence: TGTGCCAGCACTGGACTAGGCAACATCCAAGAGACCCAGTACTTC. Residues: CASTGLGNIQETQYF. The full variable domain, completed using reference TRBV2 and TRBJ2-5, is EPEVTQTPSHQVTQMGQEVILRCVPISNHLYFYWYRQILGQKVEFLVSFYNNEISEKSEIFDDQFSVERPDGSNFTLKIRSTKLEDSAMYFCASTGLGNIQETQYFGPGTRLLVL.

The sample holds a few counts of this clonotype. J is TRBJ2-1 and V is TRBV28; 10 nucleotides line up with TRBD2. The germline gives CDR1 MDHEN, CDR2 SYDVKM. With V trimmed by 5 bases and J by 4 bases, 5 bases remained unmatched. There are 15 residues in the CDR3. In DNA, the CDR3 is TGTGCCAGCAGTCCCTCACTAGCGGGATACAATGAGCAGTTCTTC. This gives the protein CASSPSLAGYNEQFF.

This clonotype appeared a single time. A clone one base away is much larger, so this may be a read error. The chain joins TRBV20-1 to TRBJ1-1, with D hard to call. Germline V lookup: CDR1 DFQATT, CDR2 SNEGSKA (reference sequence). This CDR3 is built from 11 residues. V gave up 6 bases and J gave up 0 bases, with 5 bases separating them. The CDR3 nucleotides are TGCAGTGCGGCCCTGAACACTGAAGCTTTCTTT. The encoded protein is CSAALNTEAFF.

This clonotype showed up many times. The rearrangement joins TRBV3-1 to TRBJ2-7; D is undetermined. CDR3 length equals 13 residues. Germline CDR1 LGHDT, CDR2 YNNKEL (reference sequence). The V end lost 1 base, the J end lost 6 bases, and 10 bases lay between the germline ends. CDR3 in amino acids: CASSQVEGFEQYF. Written as DNA, the CDR3 is TGTGCCAGCAGCCAAGTAGAAGGGTTCGAGCAGTACTTC.

This clonotype was counted at least ten times. This chain links TRBV29-1 with TRBJ2-3, with no clear D. The CDR3 length is 13 residues. Trimming took 4 bases from V and 3 from J, leaving 11 bases between them. Germline V lookup: CDR1 SQVTM, CDR2 ANQGSEA. CDR3 coding DNA: TGCAGCGTTGGTTACTACACTACAGATACGCAGTATTTT. Protein product: CSVGYYTTDTQYF.

The sample holds a few counts of this clonotype. V gene TRBV7-9 combines with J gene TRBJ2-3, with TRBD2 matching 15 bases. Trimming cost V 4 bases and J 5 bases; bases outside gene matches: 7. The CDR3 totals 17 residues. From germline, CDR1 is SEHNR and CDR2 FQNEAQ (reference sequence). The CDR3 protein is CASSSPGLAGGLDTQYF. CDR3 bases: TGTGCCAGCAGCTCCCCGGGACTAGCGGGAGGCTTAGATACGCAGTATTTT.

This chain connects TRBV3-1 to TRBJ2-1; weak D call: TRBD2 (6 bases). Germline CDR1 and CDR2: LGHDT and YNNKEL (reference sequence). This CDR3 is built from 16 residues. V shed 0 bases and J shed 7 bases, with 16 bases lying between them. The CDR3: CASSQEIGGGGNEQFF. As DNA, the CDR3 is TGTGCCAGCAGCCAAGAGATCGGCGGAGGAGGGAATGAGCAGTTCTTC.

This clonotype has only a few counts. The CDR3, as DNA: TGTGCCAGCAGCAATCCTAGGGGGACCGCCTACAATGAGCAGTTCTTC. Protein sequence: CASSNPRGTAYNEQFF. The V gene is TRBV7-6, the J gene TRBJ2-1; weak D call: TRBD1 (6 bases). V was pared by 5 bases and J by 2 bases, with 16 bases between. In germline, CDR1 is SGHVS, CDR2 FNYEAQ. This CDR3 has 16 residues.